Listed here are 4 T cell receptor beta chains from one sample, sequenced in a study of post-analysis software for immune sequencing data. Study-wide results and limits: Five TRBV segments (TRBV5-6, TRBV5-1 and TRBV20-1 among them) occurred more frequently in patients than in controls.

Their recognized antigens are unknown. TCR beta libraries were prepared from cDNA with unique molecular identifiers. TCRdb re-called the PCR reads with MiXCR, one entry per CDR3 protein. Of around 440,000 distinct CDR3 sequences listed, approximately 46% are singletons. What was sequenced was blood. All receptors derive from a girl under 18 with multiple sclerosis.

A few counts support this clonotype. This chain joins TRBV24-1 and TRBJ1-5; TRBD1 is a possible D gene (6 bases). The germline V and J ends were trimmed by 4 bases and 6 bases, with 9 bases remaining between them. Germline V gene data show CDR1 as KGHDR and CDR2 as SFDVKD. CDR3 length: 13 amino acids. The CDR3 DNA follows: TGTGCCACCAGTGAATCAGGGGTTCAGCCCCAGCATTTT. Encoded protein: CATSESGVQPQHF.

The chain combines TRBV4-2 with TRBJ2-7; 8 positions agree with TRBD2. The CDR3 is 16 residues long. Trimming cost V 1 base and J 5 bases; bases outside gene matches: 10. Germline values: CDR1 LGHNA, CDR2 YNFKEQ. CDR3 loop: CASSQGASGRTDEQYF. The CDR3 nucleotides are TGTGCCAGCAGCCAAGGAGCCAGCGGGAGAACAGACGAGCAGTACTTC.

This clonotype has only a few counts. The gene calls are TRBV7-2 and TRBJ2-7; 8 nucleotides line up with TRBD2. CDR1 SGHTA and CDR2 FQGNSA come from the germline V gene. The CDR3 sequence is 14 residues long. V lost 5 bases, J lost 3 bases, and 6 bases stayed unmatched. The CDR3 here is CASSLLADNYEQYF. The CDR3 coding sequence is TGTGCCAGCAGCCTACTAGCGGACAACTACGAGCAGTACTTC. The full variable domain, completed using reference TRBV7-2 and TRBJ2-7, is GAGVSQSPSNKVTEKGKDVELRCDPISGHTALYWYRQSLGQGLEFLIYFQGNSAPDKSGLPSDRFSAERTGGSVSTLTIQRTQQEDSAVYLCASSLLADNYEQYFGPGTRLTVT.

The rearrangement joins TRBV5-1 to TRBJ2-3; D call uncertain. V lost 4 bases and J lost 2, with 17 bases in between. Germline CDR1 is SGHRS and CDR2 is YFSETQ. This CDR3 is built from 16 residues. The CDR3, as DNA: TGCGCCAGCAGCCTACTGGCGCAACTTACCACAGATACGCAGTATTTT. Encoded protein: CASSLLAQLTTDTQYF.